The subject of this entry is one T cell receptor (beta chain). The data were produced by immunoSEQ multiplex PCR, yet TCRdb's version contains in-frame clones alone and is incomplete. The table lists 85,000 to 120,000 clones, 92% of them singletons, with 2% to 3% in the top ten. The sample comes from a study of control samples from healthy donors and cancer patients. Germline lookup yields CDR1 SNHLY and CDR2 FYNNEI. V lost 4 bases to trimming and J lost 4 bases, with 10 bases between them. CDR3 length: 14 amino acids. The source is a woman younger than 30 in good health. Specimen: blood. The V and J genes are TRBV2 and TRBJ1-4; D is ambiguous. This CDR3 reads CASSAGLSNEKLFF. Written as DNA, the CDR3 is TGTGCCAGCAGTGCCGGCCTAAGTAATGAAAAACTGTTTTTT. Drawing the rest from reference TRBV2 and TRBJ1-4, the complete variable domain is EPEVTQTPSHQVTQMGQEVILRCVPISNHLYFYWYRQILGQKVEFLVSFYNNEISEKSEIFDDQFSVERPDGSNFTLKIRSTKLEDSAMYFCASSAGLSNEKLFFGSGTQLSVL.